The 28 T cell receptor beta chains presented below share a single source sample, sequenced in a study of spatial heterogeneity in lung cancer. Findings and caveats of the study: Expanded alpha and beta TCR counts within tumors tracked tumor mutation counts.

Specified time point: sample taken at primary tumor resection. TCRdb ran MiXCR on the 5' RACE reads and lists one entry per CDR3 protein. The sample consists of about 10,000 distinct CDR3 sequences, about 54% of them appearing once. These TCRs' antigens remain unknown. The sequenced sample was lung tumor tissue, obtained at surgery. The source is a female donor with early-stage non-small cell lung cancer.

With regard to this clonotype: A library made for alpha chains picked up this beta chain off target, so its size means little. The chain has TRBV4-3 and TRBJ2-3; D gene ambiguous. The germline gives CDR1 LGHNA, CDR2 YSLEER. V was clipped by 0 bases and J by 3 bases, with 16 bases between them. The CDR3 covers 17 residues. This chain's CDR3 is CASSQDLWATRTDTQYF. The DNA for the CDR3 is TGCGCCAGCAGCCAAGATCTATGGGCTACAAGGACAGATACGCAGTATTTT.

A remark on this clonotype: This beta chain is a stray sequence in a library constructed for alpha chains; its clone size is not meaningful. V usage is TRBV5-1 and J usage is TRBJ1-1; TRBD1 matches at 9 bases. Germline-derived CDR1 and CDR2 are SGHRS and YFSETQ. This CDR3 spans 14 amino acids. Trimming took 4 bases from V and 6 from J; bases not matched to a gene: 7. As DNA, the CDR3 is TGCGCCAGCAGCATGGGACAGGGTCTAGCTGAAGCTTTCTTT. This translates into CASSMGQGLAEAFF.

To note about this clonotype: The size of this beta chain means little, since it is a stray read in a library made for alpha chains. The chain uses TRBV29-1 and TRBJ1-1, with unresolved D. Germline values: CDR1 SQVTM, CDR2 ANQGSEA. With 1 base removed from V and 4 bases from J, the gap between germline ends came to 10 bases. The CDR3 contains 13 residues. CDR3 in amino acids: CSVEVTVGTEAFF. The CDR3 bases are TGCAGCGTTGAAGTGACCGTCGGCACTGAAGCTTTCTTT.

Concerning this clonotype: This beta chain is a stray read from a library made for alpha chains; its abundance is not meaningful. This rearrangement joins TRBV27 to TRBJ2-2; 8 positions agree with TRBD2. The CDR3 loop spans 18 amino acids. Germline CDR1 and CDR2: MNHEY and SMNVEV (reference sequence). V dropped 3 bases and J dropped 5; count of bases not matched to a gene: 14. In DNA, the CDR3 is TGTGCCAGCAGTTTCCGCGCTCCCAGCGGGGGTGCTACCGGGGAGCTGTTTTTT. The encoded protein is CASSFRAPSGGATGELFF.

A word on this clonotype: A library prepared for alpha chains yielded this beta chain as an off-target read; its size is of little meaning. The CDR3 protein is CSAMPSTQQGRNYGYTF. DNA for the CDR3: TGCAGTGCCATGCCCTCCACCCAACAGGGGCGCAACTATGGCTACACCTTC. The chain carries TRBV20-1 and TRBJ1-2; 7 bases line up with TRBD1. Germline CDR1 is DFQATT and CDR2 is SNEGSKA (reference sequence). Trimming removed 6 bases from V and 2 bases from J; junction bases left unmatched: 18. The CDR3 is 17 amino acids.

This clonotype was counted only a few times. The library was designed around alpha chains, so this beta chain is a stray read whose abundance carries little weight. This chain joins TRBV7-8 and TRBJ2-5; D possibly corresponds to TRBD1 (6 bases). Trimming removed 3 bases at V and 5 bases at J, with 16 bases between. The CDR3 has 15 amino acids. Germline V gives CDR1 SGHVS, CDR2 FQNEAQ. The CDR3 DNA reads as TGTGCCAGCAGCTTCCTATCAGGGGTTGGGGAGACCCAGTACTTC. This translates into CASSFLSGVGETQYF.

This clonotype was seen a few times. A library prepared for alpha chains yielded this beta chain as an off-target read; its size is of little meaning. CDR3 region: CASSLRSGGVDTQYF. The CDR3 region has the DNA TGTGCCAGCAGTTTAAGGAGCGGGGGGGTGGATACGCAGTATTTT. The J gene is TRBJ2-3, the V gene TRBV28; 10 bases map to TRBD2. V lost 2 bases, J lost 6 bases, and 5 bases stayed unmatched. The CDR3 has 15 amino acids. The germline V gene encodes CDR1 MDHEN and CDR2 SYDVKM.

The sample holds a few counts of this clonotype. The library was prepared for alpha chains; this beta chain is a stray read, so its frequency means little. The chain is built from TRBV5-1 and TRBJ2-5, with D tentatively TRBD1 (7 bases). The CDR3 runs 14 residues. The germline CDR1 and CDR2 sequences are SGHRS and YFSETQ. V was pared by 0 bases and J by 4 bases, with 10 bases between. CDR3 region: CASSLDQGGETQYF. CDR3 in DNA: TGCGCCAGCAGCTTGGACCAGGGGGGAGAGACCCAGTACTTC.

In the case of this clonotype: This beta chain is an unintended read in a library built for alpha chains; its size means little. This chain's CDR3 is CASSLVGLAHTQYF. CDR3 in DNA: TGTGCCAGCAGCCTCGTGGGACTAGCACATACGCAGTATTTT. The rearrangement links TRBV3-1 to TRBJ2-3, with 9 bases that match TRBD2. The CDR3 spans 14 residues. Losses at the gene ends were 4 bases for V and 7 bases for J; bases not matched to a gene: 6. The germline CDR1 and CDR2 sequences are LGHDT and YNNKEL (reference sequence).

Regarding this clonotype: This beta chain turned up in a library designed for alpha chains; as an off-target read, its abundance says little. The gene calls are TRBV6-5 and TRBJ1-1; 9 bases are a match to TRBD1. V gave up 5 bases and J gave up 0 bases; unmatched junction bases: 7. The CDR3 consists of 16 residues. Germline V gene data show CDR1 as MNHEY and CDR2 as SVGAGI. CDR3 nucleotides: TGTGCCAGCAGTCCGGGGACAGGGTTACTGAACACTGAAGCTTTCTTT. Protein: CASSPGTGLLNTEAFF.

Notes on this clonotype: This beta chain is off target for a library built for alpha chains, so its abundance means little. The chain employs TRBV27 and TRBJ1-2, with a possible D match to TRBD1 (5 bases). The CDR3 has 15 residues. The germline V and J ends were trimmed by 3 bases and 0 bases, with 11 bases remaining between them. Germline loops: CDR1 MNHEY, CDR2 SMNVEV (reference sequence). CDR3 amino acids: CASSFGTGSNYGYTF. The CDR3 region has the DNA TGTGCCAGCAGTTTCGGTACAGGATCTAACTATGGCTACACCTTC.

As regards this clonotype: This beta chain is a stray read from a library made for alpha chains; its abundance is not meaningful. V and J are TRBV20-1 and TRBJ2-3; tentative D call: TRBD2 (6 bases). The germline CDR1 and CDR2 sequences are DFQATT and SNEGSKA (reference sequence). The CDR3 extends over 11 amino acids. Trimming pared 5 bases from V and 9 bases from J, leaving 12 bases between. In nucleotides, the CDR3 is TGCAGTGCTCCGCCCGGGGGAACGCAGTATTTT. Residues: CSAPPGGTQYF.

A note on this clonotype: With the library built for alpha chains, this beta chain is off target and its frequency is not meaningful. This chain links TRBV7-8 with TRBJ2-5, with D perhaps being TRBD1 or TRBD2 (5 bases each). There are 16 residues in the CDR3. Germline V gene sequence: CDR1 SGHVS, CDR2 FQNEAQ. Trimming took off 2 bases at V and 2 bases at J, with 15 bases between the two ends. CDR3 DNA sequence: TGTGCCAGCAGCTTACGGGCGGTGGGGACGCAAGAGACCCAGTACTTC. Translating gives CASSLRAVGTQETQYF.

Notes on this clonotype: This beta chain was picked up by a library intended for alpha chains and is off target, so its count carries little meaning. The J gene is TRBJ2-3, the V gene TRBV12-5, with 9 bases lining up with TRBD1. There are 14 residues in the CDR3. Germline V gene lookup returns CDR1 LGHNT and CDR2 FRNRAP. After removal of 5 bases from V and 8 bases from J, the junction contained 8 bases not matched to a gene. CDR3 nucleotide sequence: TGTGCTAGTGGTCACGGGACAGGGAAAGGTACGCAGTATTTT. It specifies CASGHGTGKGTQYF.

This clonotype was picked up a small number of times. For a library built for alpha chains, this beta chain is a stray read; little rests on its size. V gene TRBV20-1 combines with J gene TRBJ2-3; TRBD1 might be the D (6 bases). The germline gives CDR1 DFQATT, CDR2 SNEGSKA (reference sequence). This CDR3 region has 14 residues. Trimming stripped 3 bases from V and 2 bases from J, with 12 bases between. The CDR3 bases are TGCAGTGCTAGGAGGGGGAGCCCCACAGATACGCAGTATTTT. It is translated as CSARRGSPTDTQYF.

In regard to this clonotype: Because this beta chain is a stray read in a library intended to capture alpha chains, its abundance should not be given much weight. The chain links TRBV12-3 or TRBV12-4 to TRBJ2-3, with 13 bases fitting TRBD2. The V segment lost 7 bases and the J segment 11 bases; nucleotides outside the gene matches: 15. The CDR3 sequence is 16 residues long. The CDR3 sequence: CASINSGLAGRGRQYF. DNA for the CDR3: TGTGCCAGCATCAACTCGGGACTAGCGGGGAGAGGGAGGCAGTATTTT.

This clonotype appeared a single time. Since the library was made to target alpha chains, this beta chain is a stray read and its abundance is not meaningful. This rearrangement joins TRBV27 to TRBJ1-3; D gene unclear. The V gene lost 5 bases and the J gene lost 5 bases, with 13 bases spanning the gap. The germline V gene encodes CDR1 MNHEY and CDR2 SMNVEV (reference sequence). This CDR3 contains 14 residues. CDR3 nucleotide sequence: TGTGCCAGCAGTAGCCGGGCCAGCAGAAACACCATATATTTT. This gives the protein CASSSRASRNTIYF.

As regards this clonotype: Being off target in a library aimed at alpha chains, this beta chain has a size of little meaning. The V and J genes are TRBV27 and TRBJ1-1; D uncertain. There are 11 residues in the CDR3. CDR1 is MNHEY, CDR2 SMNVEV, per germline (reference sequence). The V end was cut by 4 bases, the J end by 5 bases, with 5 bases between. CDR3 region: CASSSRTEAFF. DNA for the CDR3: TGTGCCAGCAGTTCAAGGACTGAAGCTTTCTTT.

Comments on this clonotype: A library made for alpha chains picked up this beta chain off target, so its size means little. This sequence joins TRBV20-1 and TRBJ1-6; possibly TRBD1 for D (6 bases). CDR1 DFQATT and CDR2 SNEGSKA come from the germline V gene (reference sequence). V was clipped by 5 bases and J by 8 bases, with 16 bases between them. This CDR3 spans 14 amino acids. This CDR3 is CSAQTGLGDSPLHF. In DNA, the CDR3 is TGCAGTGCTCAAACAGGGTTAGGTGATTCACCCCTCCACTTT.

For this clonotype: This beta chain is a stray sequence in a library constructed for alpha chains; its clone size is not meaningful. The chain employs TRBV27 and TRBJ1-6; D might be TRBD1 (5 bases). CDR1 is MNHEY, CDR2 SMNVEV, per germline (reference sequence). The ends were cut back, 7 bases at V and 9 bases at J, with 10 bases in the middle. The CDR3 has 12 amino acids. The CDR3 loop reads CASKRGSSPLHF. CDR3 coding DNA: TGTGCCAGCAAAAGGGGTAGTTCACCCCTCCACTTT.

Details on this clonotype: This beta chain is a stray sequence in a library constructed for alpha chains; its clone size is not meaningful. This chain connects TRBV7-2 to TRBJ2-1; 13 positions agree with TRBD2. J lost 3 bases, V lost 5 bases, and 1 base had no gene match. CDR1 is SGHTA and CDR2 is FQGNSA in the germline V gene. CDR3 size: 15 residues. CDR3 sequence (DNA): TGTGCCAGCAGCCGACTAGCGGGGGGCTACAATGAGCAGTTCTTC. This encodes CASSRLAGGYNEQFF. The whole variable domain, remainder taken from reference TRBV7-2 and TRBJ2-1, is GAGVSQSPSNKVTEKGKDVELRCDPISGHTALYWYRQSLGQGLEFLIYFQGNSAPDKSGLPSDRFSAERTGGSVSTLTIQRTQQEDSAVYLCASSRLAGGYNEQFFGPGTRLTVL.

With regard to this clonotype: As an off-target read in a library built for alpha chains, this beta chain has a frequency of little significance. DNA for the CDR3: TGTGCCAGCAGCCCCCAACAGGCTAGCGGAAGAAATGAGCAGTTCTTC. Protein sequence: CASSPQQASGRNEQFF. This sequence joins TRBV9 and TRBJ2-1, with TRBD2 matching 7 bases. Germline CDR1 reads SGDLS; CDR2 reads YYNGEE. The V and J ends lost 4 bases and 7 bases, in that order; junction bases with no gene match: 14. The CDR3 is made up of 16 amino acids.

Details on this clonotype: This beta chain is an unintended read in a library built for alpha chains; its size means little. The chain uses TRBV28 and TRBJ1-1; possible D gene TRBD1, 5 bases. V gave up 5 bases and J gave up 7 bases, with 8 bases separating them. The CDR3 extends over 11 amino acids. Germline loops: CDR1 MDHEN, CDR2 SYDVKM. The CDR3 DNA is TGTGCCAGCAGTAGGGGCCTTGAAGCTTTCTTT. It codes for CASSRGLEAFF.

In this sample, this clonotype turned up a few times. This beta chain slipped into a library made for alpha chains as a stray read, so its size is not meaningful. This chain uses TRBV7-2 with TRBJ2-1, with TRBD1 matching over 7 bases. Losses at the gene ends were 5 bases for V and 6 bases for J; bases not matched to a gene: 16. This CDR3 region has 17 residues. The germline gives CDR1 SGHTA, CDR2 FQGNSA. In DNA, the CDR3 is TGTGCCAGCAGCCGATACCTTAGGGGGCAAGGCGGCAATGAGCAGTTCTTC. It is translated as CASSRYLRGQGGNEQFF.

This clonotype was seen a few times. Because this beta chain is a stray read in a library intended to capture alpha chains, its abundance should not be given much weight. The rearrangement links TRBV7-2 to TRBJ1-1; D unresolved. Germline CDR1 is SGHTA and CDR2 is FQGNSA. V lost 5 bases and J 1 base, leaving 11 bases between the germline ends. This CDR3 is 14 amino acids long. In nucleotides, the CDR3 is TGTGCCAGCAGCCACAGCAACACGAACACTGAAGCTTTCTTT. It yields the protein CASSHSNTNTEAFF.

This clonotype was observed a few times. This beta chain is a stray read from a library made for alpha chains; its abundance is not meaningful. The chain uses TRBV7-8 and TRBJ1-2, with D hard to call. Germline values: CDR1 SGHVS, CDR2 FQNEAQ. This CDR3 comprises 14 residues. Between the trimmed V and J ends, which lost 4 bases and 4 bases, there was a span of 13 bases. CDR3: CASSSIRPLYGYTF. The CDR3 DNA is TGTGCCAGCAGCTCGATTAGGCCGCTCTATGGCTACACCTTC.

This clonotype has more than one count but fewer than ten. Within a library made for alpha chains, this beta chain is off target, and its count is uninformative. J is TRBJ1-5 and V is TRBV20-1, with TRBD1 matching over 9 bases. CDR3 size: 13 residues. The ends lost 6 bases at V and 4 bases at J; junction bases unmatched: 4. Germline V CDR1 and CDR2: DFQATT, SNEGSKA (reference sequence). This CDR3 is CSAPGQGNQPQHF. For the CDR3, the DNA is TGCAGTGCACCTGGACAGGGGAATCAGCCCCAGCATTTT.

A remark on this clonotype: This beta chain is off target for a library built for alpha chains, so its abundance means little. This chain joins TRBV10-3 and TRBJ1-5; D gene uncertain. The CDR3 totals 14 residues. V was clipped by 0 bases and J by 3 bases, with 6 bases between them. CDR1 and CDR2 from the germline V gene are ENHRY and SYGVKD. The CDR3 loop reads CAISESGYNQPQHF. CDR3 nucleotide sequence: TGTGCCATCAGTGAGTCGGGATACAATCAGCCCCAGCATTTT.